A selection of T cell receptor beta chains follows, all from one sample in a study of identical twins. TCRdb itself ran the 5' RACE reads through MiXCR, one entry per CDR3 protein. The table lists 400,000 to 500,000 distinct CDR3 sequences, about 18% of them singletons. The material sequenced was naive T cells sorted from blood. The source of these receptors is a man aged 45-65 years in good health. CDR3s include the opening cysteine and the closing phenylalanine or tryptophan. The D gene is left open where the match is weak. The listing skips clone size in some rows; elsewhere it reads once, few, many or a size class.

TRBJ1-3 | TRBD1 | NA | TRBV29-1 | TGCAGCGTTCGGGACAGGGGGCAAGGAAACACCATATATTTT | CSVRDRGQGNTIYF
TRBJ1-2 | NA | NA | TRBV23-1 | TGCGCCAGCAGTCCCTGGGACGGGGGAAGGAGCTACACCTTC | CASSPWDGGRSYTF
TRBJ1-2 | NA | many | TRBV5-1 | TGCGCCAGCAGCCGCGACGGGCGGAATAACTATGGCTACACCTTC | CASSRDGRNNYGYTF
TRBJ2-5 | NA | many | TRBV4-1 | TGCGCCAGCAGCTCTCTTTCTACAGAGACCCAGTACTTC | CASSSLSTETQYF
TRBJ1-5 | NA | NA | TRBV12-3/TRBV12-4 | TGTGCCAGCAGTTTGGTCGTGGGGGAGCCCCAGCATTTT | CASSLVVGEPQHF
TRBJ2-7 | NA | NA | TRBV5-1 | TGCGCCAGCAGCTTTGGGGCGGCAATCTACGAGCAGTACTTC | CASSFGAAIYEQYF
TRBJ2-7 | TRBD1 | NA | TRBV29-1 | TGCAGCGGGGGACAGTTCTACGAGCAGTACTTC | CSGGQFYEQYF
TRBJ1-1 | NA | NA | TRBV4-3 | TGCGCCAGCAGCCAAAGCCCGAATAAGAACACTGAAGCTTTCTTT | CASSQSPNKNTEAFF
TRBJ2-7 | NA | many | TRBV5-1 | TGCGCCAGCAGCGCCGGGACGGGGGCCTACGAGCAGTACTTC | CASSAGTGAYEQYF
TRBJ2-7 | NA | many | TRBV10-3 | TGTGCCATCAGATGGGACACCGCATACGAGCAGTACTTC | CAIRWDTAYEQYF
TRBJ2-7 | NA | many | TRBV20-1 | TGCAGTGCTAGAGATCTCTTGTCCGAAACCTTCTACGAGCAGTACTTC | CSARDLLSETFYEQYF
TRBJ1-1 | NA | NA | TRBV4-3 | TGCGCCAGCAGCACTGGACAGTTGAACACTGAAGCTTTCTTT | CASSTGQLNTEAFF
TRBJ2-1 | TRBD2 | once | TRBV12-3/TRBV12-4 | TGTGCCAGCGGCCTCGTTGGACGGCCGGGACTAGCGAAACAGTTCTTC | CASGLVGRPGLAKQFF
TRBJ2-7 | TRBD1 | few | TRBV11-2 | TGTGCCAGCAGCTCCATACTCGGGGACAGCTACAACACCTACGAGCAGTACTTC | CASSSILGDSYNTYEQYF
TRBJ2-3 | TRBD2 | NA | TRBV20-1 | TGCAGTGCTGCAGCGGGACTAGCGTCTAGCACAGATACGCAGTATTTT | CSAAAGLASSTDTQYF
TRBJ2-1 | NA | few | TRBV5-1 | TGCGCCAGCAGCTTGGTAGCGTCCAATGAGCAGTTCTTC | CASSLVASNEQFF
TRBJ2-7 | NA | few | TRBV20-1 | TGCAGTTGGGAAAGGCCGAACTACGAGCAGTACTTC | CSWERPNYEQYF
TRBJ2-7 | NA | NA | TRBV18 | TGTGCCAGCTCACCACGATCGGGAAGGAGCTCCTACGAGCAGTACTTC | CASSPRSGRSSYEQYF
TRBJ2-3 | TRBD2 | NA | TRBV20-1 | TGCAGTGCCACAACCGGGACTAGCGGAGTTCCTAGCACAGATACGCAGTATTTT | CSATTGTSGVPSTDTQYF
TRBJ2-1 | TRBD2 | NA | TRBV6-4 | TGTGCCAAGCTAGCGGGAGCCTACAATGAGCAGTTCTTC | CAKLAGAYNEQFF
TRBJ2-7 | TRBD1 | NA | TRBV12-3/TRBV12-4 | TGTGCCAGCAGCGACAGGGGGCTCGGGTCCTACGAGCAGTACTTC | CASSDRGLGSYEQYF
TRBJ1-4 | NA | NA | TRBV20-1 | TGCAGTGCCCTATCTCAAGCCAGGGGCCATTCAACTAATGAAAAACTGTTTTTT | CSALSQARGHSTNEKLFF
TRBJ2-7 | TRBD2 | many | TRBV11-2 | TGTGCCAGCAGCTCCGGACTAGCGACAGTCGAGCAGTACTTC | CASSSGLATVEQYF
TRBJ1-5 | NA | NA | TRBV20-1 | TGCAGTGCTAGGAGACCCGGACTAACACTTCAGGCCCAGCATTTT | CSARRPGLTLQAQHF
TRBJ2-1 | NA | many | TRBV20-1 | TGCAGTGCTAGGGCCGGGACAACCTACAATGAGCAGTTCTTC | CSARAGTTYNEQFF
TRBJ2-7 | TRBD2 | many | TRBV7-9 | TGTGCCAGCAGCTTAACTACTAGCGGGGGACCTAAGTCCTACGAGCAGTACTTC | CASSLTTSGGPKSYEQYF
TRBJ2-7 | NA | many | TRBV6-2/TRBV6-3 | TGTGCCAGCAGTCGTCGGGTATCCGAATACTCCTACGAGCAGTACTTC | CASSRRVSEYSYEQYF
TRBJ2-1 | NA | many | TRBV7-9 | TGTGCCAGCAGCTTCATCCAAGGGCCCTCCTACAATGAGCAGTTCTTC | CASSFIQGPSYNEQFF
TRBJ2-5 | NA | many | TRBV20-1 | TGCAGTGGAGGACAGTCCTCCCAAGAGACCCAGTACTTC | CSGGQSSQETQYF
TRBJ2-7 | TRBD2 | NA | TRBV7-2 | TGTGCCAGCAGCTTAGCGGGTTGGCGGGAGGCCTACGAGCAGTACTTC | CASSLAGWREAYEQYF
TRBJ2-7 | TRBD1 | NA | TRBV7-8 | TGTGCCAGCAGCAACGGACAGGGCTCCTACGAGCAGTACTTC | CASSNGQGSYEQYF
TRBJ2-7 | NA | NA | TRBV29-1 | TGCAGCGTTGAAGACGGGACAAAATACGAGCAGTACTTC | CSVEDGTKYEQYF
TRBJ1-3 | NA | NA | TRBV4-3 | TGCGCCAGCAGCCAAGATTTTCGGGTCAGGCGTTCTGGAAACACCATATATTTT | CASSQDFRVRRSGNTIYF
TRBJ2-7 | NA | many | TRBV5-1 | TGCGCCAGCAGCTCCGGACGGTCCTACGAGCAGTACTTC | CASSSGRSYEQYF
TRBJ2-7 | TRBD2 | many | TRBV3-1 | TGTGCCAGCAGCCATCTCTCTAGCGGGCAATCCTACGAGCAGTACTTC | CASSHLSSGQSYEQYF
TRBJ2-4 | NA | NA | TRBV4-2 | TGTGCCAGCAGCCAAGATCGATCGGACGGTTGGGAGAAACTAGCCAAAAACATTCAGTACTTC | CASSQDRSDGWEKLAKNIQYF
TRBJ2-7 | NA | few | TRBV9 | TGTGCCAGCAGCGTAGGAAAAGTAAACTACGAGCAGTACTTC | CASSVGKVNYEQYF
TRBJ2-2 | NA | many | TRBV27 | TGTGCCAGCAGTACGTTCCAGGGGTCCTCGAACACCGGGGAGCTGTTTTTT | CASSTFQGSSNTGELFF
TRBJ2-3 | TRBD2 | few | TRBV30 | TGTGCCTGGCGCCGGCTAGCGGGAGATACGCAGTATTTT | CAWRRLAGDTQYF
TRBJ2-2 | TRBD1 | many | TRBV20-1 | TGCAGTGCCAACAGGGGCACCGGGGAGCTGTTTTTT | CSANRGTGELFF
TRBJ1-5 | NA | NA | TRBV28 | TGTGCCAGCAGTTCACCGGGGGGGACGAATCAGCCCCAGCATTTT | CASSSPGGTNQPQHF
TRBJ2-1 | TRBD2 | many | TRBV4-3 | TGCGCCAGCAGCCAAGTCGGCGGGGGGCCGTACAATGAGCAGTTCTTC | CASSQVGGGPYNEQFF
TRBJ2-1 | NA | few | TRBV5-1 | TGCGCCAGCAGCCCCCCAACGGTTAACTTTTACAATGAGCAGTTCTTC | CASSPPTVNFYNEQFF
TRBJ2-1 | TRBD2 | NA | TRBV18 | TGTGCCAGCTCACCACTAGCGGGAGGACGTGAGCAGTTCTTC | CASSPLAGGREQFF
TRBJ2-7 | NA | NA | TRBV28 | TGTGCCAGCAGTTCAGGTATCTGGTACGAGCAGTACTTC | CASSSGIWYEQYF